These 21 T cell receptor beta chains were all obtained from the same sample, sequenced in a study of cytomegalovirus exposure and HLA in healthy donors. Data came from immunoSEQ multiplex PCR; TCRdb stores just in-frame clones and leaves some out. Of about 130,000 clones in the sample, around nine tenths were seen once. Sample: PBMCs. The receptors shown here come from a woman under 30 in good health and CMV-seronegative.

The chain is built from TRBV12-2 and TRBJ2-5; the D call TRBD2 from the table was never checked on the DNA. TRBV12-2 is recorded as a pseudogene. The CDR3 runs to 18 residues. Written as DNA, the CDR3 is TGTGCAAGTCGCTTAGCGCGTAGCGGGAGTACCCTACAAGAGACCCAGTACTTC. Translation: CASRLARSGSTLQETQYF.

The CDR3 DNA is TGTGCCAGCAGTCGTCGGGCGGGTTGGGTGAACACAGATACGCAGTATTTT. Its translation: CASSRRAGWVNTDTQYF. The V and J genes are TRBV28 and TRBJ2-3; D may be TRBD2 (5 bases). CDR1 and CDR2 (germline): MDHEN, SYDVKM. The germline V and J ends were trimmed by 5 bases and 2 bases, with 20 bases remaining between them. This CDR3 spans 17 amino acids.

The chain combines TRBV2 with TRBJ2-1; D perhaps matches TRBD2 (5 bases). V lost 4 bases, J lost 9 bases, and 13 bases lay in between. Germline loops: CDR1 SNHLY, CDR2 FYNNEI. The CDR3 sequence is 13 residues long. CDR3 amino acids: CASSGERWGEQFF. In nucleotides, the CDR3 is TGTGCCAGCAGTGGGGAGCGGTGGGGTGAGCAGTTCTTC.

CDR3 region: CASSRTGTGRRGYGYTF. The DNA of the CDR3 is TGTGCCAGCAGCCGAACCGGGACAGGGAGAAGGGGCTATGGCTACACCTTC. V is TRBV14 and J is TRBJ1-2; 9 bases agree with TRBD1. Trimming at V came to 4 bases and at J to 4 bases, leaving 13 bases not matched to a gene. Germline-derived CDR1 and CDR2 are SGHDN and FVKESK. This CDR3 is 17 amino acids long.

This clone was detected a few times. The chain carries TRBV7-8 and TRBJ1-2; D gene ambiguous. This CDR3 region has 13 residues. Trimming took off 1 base at V and 7 bases at J, with 10 bases between the two ends. The germline CDR1 and CDR2 sequences are SGHVS and FQNEAQ. The CDR3 here is CASSLDGGFGYTF. As DNA, the CDR3 is TGTGCCAGCAGCTTAGACGGAGGGTTTGGCTACACCTTC.

This chain uses TRBV6-5 with TRBJ2-1, with D maybe TRBD1 (5 bases). Trimming cost V 7 bases and J 3 bases, with 16 bases left between them. The CDR3 has 15 residues. In germline, CDR1 is MNHEY, CDR2 SVGAGI. CDR3 loop: CASTIQGNGYNEQFF. In DNA form, the CDR3 reads TGTGCCAGCACTATTCAGGGAAATGGCTACAATGAGCAGTTCTTC.

In DNA form, the CDR3 reads TGTGCCAGCAGCTTAGGGGCCAGGGGCTACGGCTACACCTTC. Translating it yields CASSLGARGYGYTF. This chain links TRBV11-2 with TRBJ1-2, with D maybe TRBD1 (6 bases). The V end lost 1 base, the J end lost 8 bases, and 14 bases lay between the germline ends. Germline V gives CDR1 SGHAT, CDR2 FQNNGV. The CDR3 loop spans 14 amino acids.

This chain joins TRBV19 and TRBJ1-2; 8 bases line up with TRBD1. V shed 4 bases and J 6 bases; nucleotides not matched to a gene: 13. The germline CDR1 and CDR2 sequences are LNHDA and SQIVND (reference sequence). This CDR3 has 16 amino acids. The DNA for the CDR3 is TGTGCCAGTAGTACCGCGACAGGGGCGTTGGTGGATGGCTACACCTTC. This encodes CASSTATGALVDGYTF. The complete variable domain, with remaining parts taken from reference TRBV19 and TRBJ1-2, reads DGGITQSPKYLFRKEGQNVTLSCEQNLNHDAMYWYRQDPGQGLRLIYYSQIVNDFQKGDIAEGYSVSREKKESFPLTVTSAQKNPTAFYLCASSTATGALVDGYTFGSGTRLTVV.

This clone came up once. This rearrangement joins TRBV19 to TRBJ1-2, with D unclear. Trimming pared 4 bases from V and 4 bases from J, leaving 13 bases between. The CDR3 is 14 amino acids. CDR1 and CDR2 from the germline V gene are LNHDA and SQIVND (reference sequence). CDR3 DNA: TGTGCCAGTAGTAGAGAGATGCCAGGCTATGGCTACACCTTC. Translating gives CASSREMPGYGYTF.

This clone was seen once. This chain connects TRBV13 to TRBJ2-3; the D gene is possibly TRBD2 (6 bases). This CDR3 is built from 14 residues. V was clipped by 5 bases and J by 1 base, with 10 bases between them. In germline, CDR1 is PRHDT, CDR2 FYEKMQ (reference sequence). CDR3 bases: TGTGCCAGCAGCCCCCAGCGGGGCACAGATACGCAGTATTTT. Its translation is CASSPQRGTDTQYF.

The J gene is TRBJ1-1, the V gene TRBV5-8, with D possibly matching TRBD1 (5 bases). CDR1 and CDR2 from the germline V gene are SGHTS and YDEGEE. V lost 6 bases and J 11 bases, leaving 17 bases between the germline ends. The CDR3 is 12 amino acids. The CDR3 is CASTSHVSGAFF. The CDR3, as DNA: TGTGCCAGCACCAGTCACGTTTCAGGGGCTTTCTTT.

The genes are TRBV5-1 and TRBJ2-1; D might be TRBD2 (5 bases). The CDR3 is 14 residues long. Trimming removed 0 bases at V and 9 bases at J, with 13 bases between. Germline CDR1 and CDR2: SGHRS and YFSETQ. CDR3 coding DNA: TGCGCCAGCAGCTTGGCGAGGGAGTGGGTTGAGCAGTTCTTC. This translates into CASSLAREWVEQFF.

This sequence joins TRBV6-5 and TRBJ1-2; a possible D gene is TRBD1 (5 bases). V lost 0 bases, J lost 7 bases, and 12 bases lay in between. The CDR3 is made up of 14 amino acids. CDR1 and CDR2 from the germline V gene are MNHEY and SVGAGI. In DNA form, the CDR3 reads TGTGCCAGCAGTTACTCGGGGAGGGGAGGTGGCTACACCTTC. Amino acids: CASSYSGRGGGYTF.

The chain recombines TRBV19 with TRBJ2-1; 9 nucleotides align to TRBD2. The CDR3 length is 17 residues. V trimming: 5 bases; J trimming: 1 base; junction bases outside the gene matches: 9. Germline loops: CDR1 LNHDA, CDR2 SQIVND (reference sequence). This chain's CDR3 is CASSRPGLAQSYNEQFF. In nucleotides, the CDR3 is TGTGCCAGTAGTCGACCGGGACTAGCTCAGTCCTACAATGAGCAGTTCTTC.

V is TRBV21-1 and J is TRBJ2-7; TRBD2, the table's D call, lacks a check against the DNA. TRBV21-1 is given as a pseudogene. This CDR3 is built from 20 residues. CDR3 DNA: TGTGCCAGCAGCAAGGGACAGACCGGGACTAGCGGGAGGTATCCCTACGAGCAGTACTTC. The encoded protein is CASSKGQTGTSGRYPYEQYF.

CDR3 coding DNA: TGCGCCAGCAGCGGGGTCGGACTAGCGGGGGTCAATGAGCAGTTCTTC. Translating it yields CASSGVGLAGVNEQFF. The rearrangement links TRBV4-1 to TRBJ2-1, with 13 positions matching TRBD2. Germline trimming cut 5 bases from V and 6 bases from J; bases unmatched to any gene: 7. The CDR3 runs 16 residues. Germline CDR1 MGHRA, CDR2 YSYEKL.

About this clone: With a much larger clone just one base away, this may be a read error. The chain links TRBV9 to TRBJ1-2; tentatively, D is TRBD1 (6 bases). V was clipped by 4 bases and J by 2 bases, with 9 bases between them. Germline values: CDR1 SGDLS, CDR2 YYNGEE. The CDR3 is 13 residues long. The CDR3 DNA reads TGTGCCAGCAGCTCGGGACAAAACTATGGCTACACCTTC. This gives the protein CASSSGQNYGYTF.

J is TRBJ2-7 and V is TRBV5-6; D gene uncertain. Germline V gives CDR1 SGHDT, CDR2 YYEEEE. This CDR3 has 16 residues. Trimming pared 4 bases from V and 7 bases from J, leaving 24 bases between. The CDR3 sequence is CASSPPGGSRNIEQYF. The DNA for the CDR3 is TGTGCCAGCAGCCCCCCGGGTGGCTCCCGGAATATTGAGCAGTACTTC. Combining the CDR3 with reference TRBV5-6 and TRBJ2-7 gives the whole variable domain DAGVTQSPTHLIKTRGQQVTLRCSPKSGHDTVSWYQQALGQGPQFIFQYYEEEERQRGNFPDRFSGHQFPNYSSELNVNALLLGDSALYLCASSPPGGSRNIEQYFGPGTRLTVT.

V is TRBV10-3 and J is TRBJ2-3; 12 positions agree with TRBD2. V gave up 7 bases and J gave up 3 bases; unmatched junction bases: 5. Germline values: CDR1 ENHRY, CDR2 SYGVKD. The CDR3 is made up of 15 amino acids. The CDR3 bases are TGTGCCATCAACCCCGGACTAGCGGGGACAGATACGCAGTATTTT. Protein: CAINPGLAGTDTQYF.

V gene TRBV28 combines with J gene TRBJ2-7; D unclear. The CDR3 consists of 14 residues. The germline V and J ends were trimmed by 3 bases and 5 bases, with 14 bases remaining between them. From germline, CDR1 is MDHEN and CDR2 SYDVKM. CDR3 residues: CASSLAPGSHEQYF. The CDR3 DNA reads as TGTGCCAGCAGTTTGGCGCCAGGTTCCCACGAGCAGTACTTC.

This chain links TRBV7-8 with TRBJ1-5, with D perhaps TRBD1 (6 bases). From germline, CDR1 is SGHVS and CDR2 FQNEAQ. V was trimmed by 4 bases and J by 1 base, leaving 8 bases between them. CDR3 size: 14 residues. The DNA for the CDR3 is TGTGCCAGCAGCTACGACAGGAGCAATCAGCCCCAGCATTTT. Translated: CASSYDRSNQPQHF.